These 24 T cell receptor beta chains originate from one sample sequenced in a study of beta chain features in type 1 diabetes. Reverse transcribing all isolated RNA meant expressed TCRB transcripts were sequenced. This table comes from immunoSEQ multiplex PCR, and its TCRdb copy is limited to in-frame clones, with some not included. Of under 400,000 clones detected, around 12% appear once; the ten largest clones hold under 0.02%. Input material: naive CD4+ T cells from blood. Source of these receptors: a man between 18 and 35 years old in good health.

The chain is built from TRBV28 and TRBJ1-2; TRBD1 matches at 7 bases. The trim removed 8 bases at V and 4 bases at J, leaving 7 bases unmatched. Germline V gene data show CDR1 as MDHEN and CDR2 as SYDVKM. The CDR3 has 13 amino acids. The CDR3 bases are TGTGCCAGCTTCGGGACAGACCGCTATGGCTACACCTTC. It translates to CASFGTDRYGYTF.

The CDR3 sequence is CASSPRTGNYGYTF. The CDR3 DNA reads as TGTGCCAGCAGCCCACGGACAGGGAACTATGGCTACACCTTC. The chain links TRBV7-3 to TRBJ1-2, with 8 bases identical to TRBD1. Trimming took 5 bases from V and 2 from J; bases not matched to a gene: 4. This CDR3 has 14 residues. Germline lookup yields CDR1 SGHTA and CDR2 FQGTGA.

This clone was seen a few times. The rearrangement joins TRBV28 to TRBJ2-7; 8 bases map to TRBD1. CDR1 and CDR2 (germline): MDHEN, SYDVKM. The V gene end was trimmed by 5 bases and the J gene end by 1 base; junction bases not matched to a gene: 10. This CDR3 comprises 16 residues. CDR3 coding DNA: TGTGCCAGCAGTCCCCGTGGACAGGGTAAATCCTACGAGCAGTACTTC. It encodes CASSPRGQGKSYEQYF.

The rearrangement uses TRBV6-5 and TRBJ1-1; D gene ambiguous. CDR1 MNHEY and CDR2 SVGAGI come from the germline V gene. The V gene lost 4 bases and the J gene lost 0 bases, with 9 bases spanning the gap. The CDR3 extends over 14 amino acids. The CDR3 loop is CASSSPGLNTEAFF. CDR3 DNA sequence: TGTGCCAGCAGTTCCCCGGGATTGAACACTGAAGCTTTCTTT.

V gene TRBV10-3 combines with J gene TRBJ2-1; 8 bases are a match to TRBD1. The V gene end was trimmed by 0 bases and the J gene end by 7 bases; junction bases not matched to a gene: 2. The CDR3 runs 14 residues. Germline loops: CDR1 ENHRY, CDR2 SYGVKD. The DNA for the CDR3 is TGTGCCATCAGTGAGTCGACAGGGGCGAATGAGCAGTTCTTC. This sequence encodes CAISESTGANEQFF.

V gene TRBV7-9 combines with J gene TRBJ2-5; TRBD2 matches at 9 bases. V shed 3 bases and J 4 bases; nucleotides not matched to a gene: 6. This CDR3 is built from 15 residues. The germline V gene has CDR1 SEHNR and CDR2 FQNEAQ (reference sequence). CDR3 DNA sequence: TGTGCCAGCAGCTTGGGCGGGGGGGCCGGAGAGACCCAGTACTTC. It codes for CASSLGGGAGETQYF.

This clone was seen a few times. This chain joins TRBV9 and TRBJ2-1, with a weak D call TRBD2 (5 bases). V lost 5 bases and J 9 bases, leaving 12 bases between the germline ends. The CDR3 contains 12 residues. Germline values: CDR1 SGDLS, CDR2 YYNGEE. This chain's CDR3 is CASSGSVGEQFF. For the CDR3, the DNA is TGTGCCAGCAGTGGGAGCGTAGGTGAGCAGTTCTTC. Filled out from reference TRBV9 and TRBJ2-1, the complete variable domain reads DSGVTQTPKHLITATGQRVTLRCSPRSGDLSVYWYQQSLDQGLQFLIQYYNGEERAKGNILERFSAQQFPDLHSELNLSSLELGDSALYFCASSGSVGEQFFGPGTRLTVL.

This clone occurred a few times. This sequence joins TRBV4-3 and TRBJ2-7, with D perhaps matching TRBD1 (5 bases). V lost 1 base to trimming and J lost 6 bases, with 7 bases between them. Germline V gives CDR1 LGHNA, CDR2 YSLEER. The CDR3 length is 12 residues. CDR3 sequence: CASSQGRGEQYF. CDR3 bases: TGCGCCAGCAGCCAAGGAAGGGGCGAGCAGTACTTC.

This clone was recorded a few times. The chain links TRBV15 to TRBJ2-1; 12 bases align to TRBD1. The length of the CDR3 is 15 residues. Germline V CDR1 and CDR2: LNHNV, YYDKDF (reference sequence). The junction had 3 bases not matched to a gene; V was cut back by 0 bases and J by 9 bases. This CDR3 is CATSREGQGAGEQFF. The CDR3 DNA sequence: TGTGCCACCAGCAGAGAGGGACAGGGGGCAGGTGAGCAGTTCTTC.

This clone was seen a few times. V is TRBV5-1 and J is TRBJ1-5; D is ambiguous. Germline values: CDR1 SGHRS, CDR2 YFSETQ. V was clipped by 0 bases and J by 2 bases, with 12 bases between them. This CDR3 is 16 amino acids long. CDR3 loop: CASSLAGEGGNQPQHF. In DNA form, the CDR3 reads TGCGCCAGCAGCTTGGCCGGGGAGGGTGGCAATCAGCCCCAGCATTTT. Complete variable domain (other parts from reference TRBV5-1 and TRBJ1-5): KAGVTQTPRYLIKTRGQQVTLSCSPISGHRSVSWYQQTPGQGLQFLFEYFSETQRNKGNFPGRFSGRQFSNSRSEMNVSTLELGDSALYLCASSLAGEGGNQPQHFGDGTRLSIL.

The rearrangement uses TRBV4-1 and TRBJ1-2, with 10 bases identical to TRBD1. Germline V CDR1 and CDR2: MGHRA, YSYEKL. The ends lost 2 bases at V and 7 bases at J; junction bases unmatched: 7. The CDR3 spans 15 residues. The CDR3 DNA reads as TGCGCCAGCAGCCAACCTAGGGGGACAGGGGTTGGCTACACCTTC. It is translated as CASSQPRGTGVGYTF.

This chain's CDR3 is CASSLGQGASLTYEQYF. CDR3 DNA: TGTGCCAGCAGTTTGGGGCAGGGGGCAAGTCTTACCTACGAGCAGTACTTC. This chain connects TRBV28 to TRBJ2-7, with 8 positions matching TRBD1. CDR3 length: 17 residues. The germline V gene encodes CDR1 MDHEN and CDR2 SYDVKM. V gave up 3 bases and J gave up 2 bases; unmatched junction bases: 12.

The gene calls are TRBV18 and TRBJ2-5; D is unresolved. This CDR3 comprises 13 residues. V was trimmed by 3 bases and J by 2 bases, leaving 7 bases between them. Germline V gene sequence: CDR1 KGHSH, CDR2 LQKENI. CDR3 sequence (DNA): TGTGCCAGCTCACCGGCTTTACAAGAGACCCAGTACTTC. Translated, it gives CASSPALQETQYF.

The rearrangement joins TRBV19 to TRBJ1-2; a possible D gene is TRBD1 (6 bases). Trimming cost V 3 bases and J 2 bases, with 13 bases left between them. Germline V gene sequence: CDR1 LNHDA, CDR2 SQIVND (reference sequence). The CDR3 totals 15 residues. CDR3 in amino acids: CASSIWGRHNYGYTF. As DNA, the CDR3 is TGTGCCAGTAGTATTTGGGGGCGCCACAACTATGGCTACACCTTC.

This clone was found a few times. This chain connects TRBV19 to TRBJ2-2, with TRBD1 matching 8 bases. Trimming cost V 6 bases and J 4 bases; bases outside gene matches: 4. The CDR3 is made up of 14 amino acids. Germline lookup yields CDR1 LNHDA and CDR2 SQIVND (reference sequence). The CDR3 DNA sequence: TGTGCCAGTAGGGGACAGGCGGTCACCGGGGAGCTGTTTTTT. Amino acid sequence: CASRGQAVTGELFF. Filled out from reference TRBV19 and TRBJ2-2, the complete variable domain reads DGGITQSPKYLFRKEGQNVTLSCEQNLNHDAMYWYRQDPGQGLRLIYYSQIVNDFQKGDIAEGYSVSREKKESFPLTVTSAQKNPTAFYLCASRGQAVTGELFFGEGSRLTVL.

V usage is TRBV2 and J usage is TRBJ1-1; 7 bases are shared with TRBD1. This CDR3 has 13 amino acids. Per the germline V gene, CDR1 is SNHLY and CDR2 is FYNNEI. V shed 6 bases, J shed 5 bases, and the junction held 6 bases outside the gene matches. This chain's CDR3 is CASSADRRTEAFF. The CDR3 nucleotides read TGTGCCAGCAGCGCGGACAGGAGGACTGAAGCTTTCTTT.

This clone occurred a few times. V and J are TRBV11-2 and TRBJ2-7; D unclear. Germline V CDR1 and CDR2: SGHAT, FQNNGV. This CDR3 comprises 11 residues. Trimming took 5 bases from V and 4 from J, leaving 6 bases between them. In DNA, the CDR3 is TGTGCCAGCAGCGCCGAGTACGAGCAGTACTTC. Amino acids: CASSAEYEQYF.

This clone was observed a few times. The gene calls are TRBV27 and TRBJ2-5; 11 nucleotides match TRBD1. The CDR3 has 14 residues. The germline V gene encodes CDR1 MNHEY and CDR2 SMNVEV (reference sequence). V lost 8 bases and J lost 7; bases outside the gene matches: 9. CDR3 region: CASRAGQGEGTQYF. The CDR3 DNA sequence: TGTGCCAGCCGAGCGGGACAGGGGGAAGGGACCCAGTACTTC.

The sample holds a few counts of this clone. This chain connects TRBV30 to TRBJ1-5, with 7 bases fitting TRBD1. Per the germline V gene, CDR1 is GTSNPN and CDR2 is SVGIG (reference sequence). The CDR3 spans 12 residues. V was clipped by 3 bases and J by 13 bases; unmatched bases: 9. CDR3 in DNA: TGTGCCTGGAGCGGAGAGGGGGCCCCTCAGCATTTT. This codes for CAWSGEGAPQHF.

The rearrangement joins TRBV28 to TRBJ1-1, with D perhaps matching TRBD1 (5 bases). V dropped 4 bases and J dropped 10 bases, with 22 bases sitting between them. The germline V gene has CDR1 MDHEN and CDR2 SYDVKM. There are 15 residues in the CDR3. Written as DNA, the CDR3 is TGTGCCAGCAGTTCCCCCCCGGGGGGGATCTCTGGAGCTTTCTTT. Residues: CASSSPPGGISGAFF.

The CDR3 region is CASSPSRGQVNEQYF. The CDR3 nucleotides read TGTGCCAGCAGCCCCTCCCGCGGACAGGTCAACGAGCAGTACTTC. The rearrangement joins TRBV7-2 to TRBJ2-7; TRBD1 agrees at 7 bases. Germline-derived CDR1 and CDR2 are SGHTA and FQGNSA. This CDR3 region has 15 residues. V lost 5 bases and J lost 5; bases outside the gene matches: 12.

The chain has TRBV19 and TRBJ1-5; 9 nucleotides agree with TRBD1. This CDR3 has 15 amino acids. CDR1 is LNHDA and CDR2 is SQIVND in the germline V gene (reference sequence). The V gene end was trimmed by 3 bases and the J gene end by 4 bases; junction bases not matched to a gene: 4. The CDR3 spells CASSMDRGRNQPQHF. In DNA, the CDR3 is TGTGCCAGTAGTATGGACAGGGGAAGAAATCAGCCCCAGCATTTT.

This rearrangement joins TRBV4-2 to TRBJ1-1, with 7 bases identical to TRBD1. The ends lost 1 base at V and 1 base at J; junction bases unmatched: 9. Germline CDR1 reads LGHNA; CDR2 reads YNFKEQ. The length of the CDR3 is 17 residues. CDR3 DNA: TGTGCCAGCAGCCAAGCACAGGGGACGGGTGGGAACACTGAAGCTTTCTTT. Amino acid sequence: CASSQAQGTGGNTEAFF.

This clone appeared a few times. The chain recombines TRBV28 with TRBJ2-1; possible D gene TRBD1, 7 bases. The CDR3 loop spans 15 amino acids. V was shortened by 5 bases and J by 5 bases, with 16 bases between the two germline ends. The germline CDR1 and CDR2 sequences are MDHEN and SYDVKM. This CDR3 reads CASSQGGGLHNEQFF. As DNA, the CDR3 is TGTGCCAGCAGTCAGGGGGGAGGTTTACACAATGAGCAGTTCTTC.